This T cell receptor beta chain stems from a study of OX40 agonist ivuxolimab in advanced cancers. Study information: The eligibility criteria allowed prior anti-PD-1, anti-PD-L1 or anti-CTLA-4 therapy, and 30% to 40% had some. Study observations and caveats: At doses 0.1 to 3.0 mg/kg, CD4+ and CD8+ clones expanded.

Remarks on this clone: Its specificity is unknown.

Method: immunoSEQ multiplex PCR; TCRdb's copy keeps in-frame clones and lacks some. The repertoire consists of about 25,000 clones, with almost 80% occurring once and the leading ten covering roughly 13%. The CDR3 runs to 17 residues. Germline V gene data show CDR1 as SGHAT and CDR2 as FQNNGV. Between the trimmed V and J ends, which lost 5 bases and 4 bases, there was a span of 23 bases. This chain connects TRBV11-2 to TRBJ1-1; no firm D call. The receptor was isolated from an adult with an advanced solid tumor such as melanoma, head and neck, liver or kidney cancer. The input for sequencing was CD4+ or CD8+ T cells sorted from blood, taken in a trial of the OX40 agonist ivuxolimab. CDR3 in DNA: TGTGCCAGCAGCGGGCGGTCTAGATGGGGAGAGCGCACTGAAGCTTTCTTT. Protein: CASSGRSRWGERTEAFF.